This T cell receptor beta chain was found in a study of blood T cell repertoires in COVID-19. Study-level background: The cDNA or gDNA used as material had been derived from T cells, B-cell-depleted T cells, or PBMCs.

Trimming removed 5 bases at V and 0 bases at J, with 11 bases between. CDR3 length equals 14 residues. CDR1 is MNHNY and CDR2 is SVGAGI in the germline V gene (reference sequence). Original processing methods: Amplified reference gene primers provided the basis for estimating nucleated cell counts. Assay: immunoSEQ multiplex PCR; the TCRdb copy retains only in-frame clones and omits some. D and trimming were read from the DNA, whereas the V and J calls and clone size are those reported in that table. The table lists approximately 300,000 clones, more than 70% of them singletons. The sequenced material came from peripheral blood. The TCR originated in a woman in her 50s with acute or convalescent COVID-19. This rearrangement joins TRBV6-6 to TRBJ2-7; D perhaps matches TRBD2 (6 bases). The CDR3 nucleotides read TGTGCCAGCAGTGTGACGGGGGTCTCCTACGAGCAGTACTTC. Translation gives CASSVTGVSYEQYF.